This paragraph covers one T cell receptor beta chain sequence. The CDR3 length is 16 residues. The V gene's germline CDR1 is MNHEY and CDR2 SVGAGI. V lost 0 bases and J lost 5; bases outside the gene matches: 9. The data were taken from a study of blood T cell repertoires in COVID-19. Study-wide context: Acute and convalescent COVID-19 specimens originated in the United States, Italy and Spain. T cells, B-cell-depleted T cells, or PBMCs supplied cDNA or gDNA.

Source study methods: Researchers report that nucleated cell counts were estimated from reference gene primer amplification. Sequencing used immunoSEQ multiplex PCR; TCRdb keeps in-frame clones, though not all of them. V and J calls and clone size are given by that table; D and trimming were obtained from the DNA. Among around 87,000 clones, 90% were seen once, and the ten largest hold about 1.6%. Sample: peripheral blood. The chain combines TRBV6-5 with TRBJ1-1; 7 bases align to TRBD1. This TCR derives from a human donor with active COVID-19. The donor label of this sample is uncertain. Here the CDR3 DNA reads TGTGCCAGCAGTTACTCGACGCGAGGGGGCCAGACTGAAGCTTTCTTT. Its translation: CASSYSTRGGQTEAFF.